This T cell receptor (beta chain) comes out of a study of blood T cell repertoires in COVID-19. Generated by immunoSEQ multiplex PCR, the TCRdb table keeps only in-frame clones and is missing some. Of hundreds of thousands of clones listed, 80% to 90% are singletons. Losses at the gene ends were 5 bases for V and 0 bases for J; bases not matched to a gene: 5. The CDR3 sequence is 15 residues long. Looked up from germline, CDR1 is SEHNR and CDR2 is FQNEAQ (reference sequence). This clone has a single count. The receptor was derived from a man aged 25 to 40 who had recovered from COVID-19. Input material: PBMCs or T cells enriched from blood (not recorded which). The rearrangement links TRBV7-9 to TRBJ1-1, with 8 bases fitting TRBD1. CDR3 sequence reads: CASSERDRMNTEAFF. CDR3 DNA sequence: TGTGCCAGCAGCGAACGGGACAGGATGAACACTGAAGCTTTCTTT. The full variable domain, completed using reference TRBV7-9 and TRBJ1-1, is DTGVSQNPRHKITKRGQNVTFRCDPISEHNRLYWYRQTLGQGPEFLTYFQNEAQLEKSRLLSDRFSAERPKGSFSTLEIQRTEQGDSAMYLCASSERDRMNTEAFFGQGTRLTVV.